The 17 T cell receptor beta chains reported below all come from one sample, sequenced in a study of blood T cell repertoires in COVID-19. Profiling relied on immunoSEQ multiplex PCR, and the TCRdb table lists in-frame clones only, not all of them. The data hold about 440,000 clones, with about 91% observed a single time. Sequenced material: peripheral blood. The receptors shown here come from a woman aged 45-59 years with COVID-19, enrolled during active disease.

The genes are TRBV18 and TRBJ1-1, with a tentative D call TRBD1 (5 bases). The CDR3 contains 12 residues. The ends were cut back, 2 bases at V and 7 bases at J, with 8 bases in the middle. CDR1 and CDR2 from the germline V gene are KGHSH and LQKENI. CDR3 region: CASSPMGREAFF. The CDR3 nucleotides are TGTGCCAGCTCACCAATGGGGCGTGAAGCTTTCTTT.

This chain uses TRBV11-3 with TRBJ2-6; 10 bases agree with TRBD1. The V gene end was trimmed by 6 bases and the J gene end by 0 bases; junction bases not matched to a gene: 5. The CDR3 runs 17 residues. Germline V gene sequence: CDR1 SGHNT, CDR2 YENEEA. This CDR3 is CASSPGQGTSGANVLTF. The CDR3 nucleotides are TGTGCCAGCAGTCCGGGACAGGGGACCTCTGGGGCCAACGTCCTGACTTTC.

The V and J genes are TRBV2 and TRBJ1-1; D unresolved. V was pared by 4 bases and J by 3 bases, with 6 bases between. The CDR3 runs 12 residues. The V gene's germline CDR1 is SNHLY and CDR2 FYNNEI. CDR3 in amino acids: CASSGIHTEAFF. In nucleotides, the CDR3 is TGTGCCAGCAGTGGTATTCACACTGAAGCTTTCTTT. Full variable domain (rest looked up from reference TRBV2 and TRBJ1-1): EPEVTQTPSHQVTQMGQEVILRCVPISNHLYFYWYRQILGQKVEFLVSFYNNEISEKSEIFDDQFSVERPDGSNFTLKIRSTKLEDSAMYFCASSGIHTEAFFGQGTRLTVV.

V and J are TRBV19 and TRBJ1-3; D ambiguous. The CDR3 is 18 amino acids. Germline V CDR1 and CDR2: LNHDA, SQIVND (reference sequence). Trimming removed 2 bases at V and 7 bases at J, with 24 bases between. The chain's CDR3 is CASSILGQIVSATNTIYF. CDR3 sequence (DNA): TGTGCCAGTAGTATACTTGGGCAGATAGTTTCGGCCACGAACACCATATATTTT.

The CDR3 nucleotides are TGTGCCAGCAGCTTGGCACGGGGTAGGTTGGGCTATGGCTACACCTTC. This codes for CASSLARGRLGYGYTF. V is TRBV5-6 and J is TRBJ1-2; D gene ambiguous. The germline V gene has CDR1 SGHDT and CDR2 YYEEEE. The CDR3 loop spans 16 amino acids. V was trimmed by 0 bases and J by 4 bases, leaving 16 bases between them.

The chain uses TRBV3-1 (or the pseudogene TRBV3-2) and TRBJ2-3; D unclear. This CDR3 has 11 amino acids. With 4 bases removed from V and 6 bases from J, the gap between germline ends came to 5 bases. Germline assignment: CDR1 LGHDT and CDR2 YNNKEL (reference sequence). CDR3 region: CASSLRDTQYF. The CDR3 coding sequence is TGTGCCAGCAGCCTACGGGATACGCAGTATTTT.

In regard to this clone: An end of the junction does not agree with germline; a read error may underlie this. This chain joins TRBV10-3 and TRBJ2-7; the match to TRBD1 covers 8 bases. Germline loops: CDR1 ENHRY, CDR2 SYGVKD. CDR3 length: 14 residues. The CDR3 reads CAISESRTGNEQYF. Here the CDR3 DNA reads TGTGCCATAAGTGAGTCTAGGACAGGGAACGAGCAGTACTTC.

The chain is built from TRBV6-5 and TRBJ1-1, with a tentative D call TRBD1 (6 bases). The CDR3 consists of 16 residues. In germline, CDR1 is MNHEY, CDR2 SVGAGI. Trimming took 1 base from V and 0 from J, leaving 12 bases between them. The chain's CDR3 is CASSYFTAGVNTEAFF. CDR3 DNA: TGTGCCAGCAGTTACTTTACGGCAGGGGTGAACACTGAAGCTTTCTTT.

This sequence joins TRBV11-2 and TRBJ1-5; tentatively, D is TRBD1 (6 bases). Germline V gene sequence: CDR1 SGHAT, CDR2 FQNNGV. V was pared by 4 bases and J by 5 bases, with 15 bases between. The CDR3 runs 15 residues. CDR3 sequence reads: CASSSRGTPDQPQHF. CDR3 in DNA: TGTGCCAGCAGCTCTAGGGGGACACCTGATCAGCCCCAGCATTTT.

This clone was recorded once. The CDR3 protein is CASTTGGHSTDTQYF. The CDR3 nucleotides are TGTGCCAGCACTACAGGGGGGCACAGCACAGATACGCAGTATTTT. The V gene is TRBV6-5, the J gene TRBJ2-3; TRBD1 aligns across 8 bases. Germline V lookup: CDR1 MNHEY, CDR2 SVGAGI. J was trimmed by 0 bases and V by 7 bases; bases with no gene match: 6. CDR3 length: 15 residues.

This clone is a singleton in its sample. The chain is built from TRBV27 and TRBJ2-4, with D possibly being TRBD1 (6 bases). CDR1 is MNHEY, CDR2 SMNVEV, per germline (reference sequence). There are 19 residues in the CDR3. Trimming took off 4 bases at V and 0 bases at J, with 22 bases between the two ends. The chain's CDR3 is CASSSRQSTGFLAKNIQYF. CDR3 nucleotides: TGTGCCAGCAGTTCCCGCCAATCGACAGGTTTCCTAGCCAAAAACATTCAGTACTTC.

The CDR3 DNA reads TGTGCCAGCAGCCCCGACGGGGGGCCCTTATACCCGGGGAACACTGAAGCTTTCTTT. This gives the protein CASSPDGGPLYPGNTEAFF. The V gene is TRBV5-8, the J gene TRBJ1-1, with D perhaps matching TRBD1 (6 bases). This CDR3 region has 19 residues. Trimming took 4 bases from V and 1 from J, leaving 26 bases between them. Germline lookup yields CDR1 SGHTS and CDR2 YDEGEE. The whole variable domain, filled in from reference TRBV5-8 and TRBJ1-1, reads EAGVTQSPTHLIKTRGQQATLRCSPISGHTSVYWYQQALGLGLQFLLWYDEGEERNRGNFPPRFSGRQFPNYSSELNVNALELEDSALYLCASSPDGGPLYPGNTEAFFGQGTRLTVV.

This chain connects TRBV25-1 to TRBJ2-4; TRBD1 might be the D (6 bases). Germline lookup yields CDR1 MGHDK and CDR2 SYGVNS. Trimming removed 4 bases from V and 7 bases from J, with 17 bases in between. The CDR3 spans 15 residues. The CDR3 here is CASSVQSDRRNIQYF. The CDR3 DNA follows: TGTGCCAGCAGTGTACAATCGGACAGACGGAACATTCAGTACTTC.

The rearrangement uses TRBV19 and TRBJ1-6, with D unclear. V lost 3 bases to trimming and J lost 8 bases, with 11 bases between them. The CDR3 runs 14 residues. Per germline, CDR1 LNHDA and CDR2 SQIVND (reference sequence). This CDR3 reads CASSMRLEDSPLHF. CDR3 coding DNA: TGTGCCAGTAGTATGAGGCTTGAGGATTCACCCCTCCACTTT. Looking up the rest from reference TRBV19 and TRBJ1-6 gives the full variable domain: DGGITQSPKYLFRKEGQNVTLSCEQNLNHDAMYWYRQDPGQGLRLIYYSQIVNDFQKGDIAEGYSVSREKKESFPLTVTSAQKNPTAFYLCASSMRLEDSPLHFGNGTRLTVT.

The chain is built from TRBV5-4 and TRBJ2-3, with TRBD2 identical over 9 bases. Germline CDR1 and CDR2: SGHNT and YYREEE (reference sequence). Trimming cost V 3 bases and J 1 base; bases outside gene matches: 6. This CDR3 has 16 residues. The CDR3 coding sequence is TGTGCCAGCAGCTCCCTCTCTAGCGGGGGCACAGATACGCAGTATTTT. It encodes CASSSLSSGGTDTQYF.

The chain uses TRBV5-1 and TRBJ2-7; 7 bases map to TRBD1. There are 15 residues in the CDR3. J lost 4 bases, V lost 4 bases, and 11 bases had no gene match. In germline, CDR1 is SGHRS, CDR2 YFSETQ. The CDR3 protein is CASSVVGTATYEQYF. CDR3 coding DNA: TGCGCCAGCAGCGTCGTGGGGACAGCAACTTACGAGCAGTACTTC.

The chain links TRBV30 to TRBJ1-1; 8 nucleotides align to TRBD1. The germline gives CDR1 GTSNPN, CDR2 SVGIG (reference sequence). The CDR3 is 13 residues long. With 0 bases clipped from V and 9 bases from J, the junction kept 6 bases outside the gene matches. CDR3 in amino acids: CAWSVSQGAKAFF. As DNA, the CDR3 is TGTGCCTGGAGTGTTTCCCAGGGGGCAAAAGCTTTCTTT.